This T cell receptor beta chain was identified in a study of breast tumors, draining lymph nodes, adjacent tissues. This CDR3 is built from 14 residues. The germline CDR1 and CDR2 sequences are PRHDT and FYEKMQ (reference sequence). Samples came from axillary lymph nodes draining the breast cancer. TCRdb re-called the multiplex PCR reads with MiXCR, one entry per CDR3 protein. In the table there are over 150,000 distinct CDR3 sequences, 33% of which are singletons. The specimen was axillary lymph node tissue. This clonotype was obtained from a female donor with breast cancer. Some clones in this sample may be carry-over from other donors' samples. The genes are TRBV13 and TRBJ2-1; 9 bases align to TRBD2. The end of the DNA aligns better with TRBJ2-7, so the J call may be wrong. CDR3 coding DNA: TGTGCCAGCAGCTTTCGCGGGGGGGCATACGAGCAGTACTTC. Protein: CASSFRGGAYEQYF.